Each of the 27 T cell receptor beta chains below was sequenced from the same sample in a study of shared clonotypes between healthy human individuals. Sequenced by immunoSEQ multiplex PCR; TCRdb stores in-frame clones only, minus some. The table has 2 million to 2.5 million clones, 85% to 95% seen once. Sequencing was done on a sample of naive CD4+ T cells from PBMCs. The subset was: CD45RA+ positively selected. The receptor set was obtained from a man between 18 and 29 years old in good health. Some clones in this sample may be carry-over from other donors' samples.

This clone was picked up one time. The genes are TRBV5-1 and TRBJ2-2; the match to TRBD1 covers 7 bases. CDR1 SGHRS and CDR2 YFSETQ come from the germline V gene. The CDR3 has 15 amino acids. Trimming removed 1 base from V and 2 bases from J; junction bases left unmatched: 2. CDR3 sequence (DNA): TGCGCCAGCAGCTTGAAGGGGGCTAACACCGGGGAGCTGTTTTTT. As protein: CASSLKGANTGELFF.

The rearrangement joins TRBV28 to TRBJ2-5, with 7 bases fitting TRBD1. The CDR3 spans 17 residues. CDR1 and CDR2 from the germline V gene are MDHEN and SYDVKM. Trimming took 5 bases from V and 0 from J; bases not matched to a gene: 12. CDR3 sequence: CASSPSAGTDYQETQYF. In nucleotides, the CDR3 is TGTGCCAGCAGTCCATCGGCCGGGACAGATTACCAAGAGACCCAGTACTTC.

CDR3: CASSRRERLEQYF. The CDR3 DNA reads as TGTGCCAGCAGTCGCCGCGAGAGATTGGAGCAGTACTTC. The chain couples TRBV28 to TRBJ2-7; D unclear. The CDR3 covers 13 residues. V was pared by 5 bases and J by 7 bases, with 15 bases between. Germline V lookup: CDR1 MDHEN, CDR2 SYDVKM.

The chain is built from TRBV27 and TRBJ1-5, with 7 nucleotides matching TRBD1. The V gene's germline CDR1 is MNHEY and CDR2 SMNVEV (reference sequence). There are 16 residues in the CDR3. V was clipped by 4 bases and J by 0 bases; unmatched bases: 6. CDR3 in DNA: TGTGCCAGCAGTTCGGGGACAGTTTATAGCAATCAGCCCCAGCATTTT. Translated: CASSSGTVYSNQPQHF.

V gene TRBV7-3 combines with J gene TRBJ1-2; D gene unclear. V gave up 2 bases and J gave up 1 base, with 14 bases separating them. The CDR3 length is 16 residues. Germline CDR1 SGHTA, CDR2 FQGTGA. The CDR3 nucleotides are TGTGCCAGCAGCTTACGAGCAGGAGTGGGTAACTATGGCTACACCTTC. Amino acids: CASSLRAGVGNYGYTF.

The V gene is TRBV19, the J gene TRBJ1-4; D not certain. The CDR3 is 14 amino acids. The germline CDR1 and CDR2 sequences are LNHDA and SQIVND (reference sequence). Trimming removed 5 bases at V and 11 bases at J, with 18 bases between. The CDR3 reads CASSPTEGFDKLFF. CDR3 nucleotide sequence: TGTGCCAGTAGTCCGACGGAAGGGTTCGACAAACTGTTTTTT. Full variable domain (remainder filled in from reference TRBV19 and TRBJ1-4): DGGITQSPKYLFRKEGQNVTLSCEQNLNHDAMYWYRQDPGQGLRLIYYSQIVNDFQKGDIAEGYSVSREKKESFPLTVTSAQKNPTAFYLCASSPTEGFDKLFFGSGTQLSVL.

Regarding this clone: This sample includes further DNA sequences coding for the same CDR3. The V call is TRBV18, the J call TRBJ2-3; TRBD2 matches 9 bases. CDR1 and CDR2 from the germline V gene are KGHSH and LQKENI. With V trimmed by 3 bases and J by 0 bases, 4 bases remained unmatched. CDR3 length equals 16 residues. The DNA for the CDR3 is TGTGCCAGCTCACCTCTAGCGGGGACTAGCACAGATACGCAGTATTTT. Its protein product is CASSPLAGTSTDTQYF. The full variable domain, its missing parts supplied by reference TRBV18 and TRBJ2-3, is NAGVMQNPRHLVRRRGQEARLRCSPMKGHSHVYWYRQLPEEGLKFMVYLQKENIIDESGMPKERFSAEFPKEGPSILRIQQVVRGDSAAYFCASSPLAGTSTDTQYFGPGTRLTVL.

The genes are TRBV27 and TRBJ1-2, with 8 bases identical to TRBD1. Per germline, CDR1 MNHEY and CDR2 SMNVEV (reference sequence). V dropped 5 bases and J dropped 8; count of bases not matched to a gene: 4. The CDR3 has 12 amino acids. The CDR3 sequence is CASSRTGKGYTF. CDR3 nucleotides: TGTGCCAGCAGTCGGACAGGGAAAGGCTACACCTTC.

The chain links TRBV28 to TRBJ2-1; D perhaps matches TRBD1 (9 bases). V dropped 1 base and J dropped 4 bases, with 20 bases sitting between them. This CDR3 is built from 18 residues. The germline V gene encodes CDR1 MDHEN and CDR2 SYDVKM. Here the CDR3 DNA reads TGTGCCAGCAGTTTATATTGGACAGGGGCTAGCGGGTACAATGAGCAGTTCTTC. The encoded protein is CASSLYWTGASGYNEQFF.

The J gene is TRBJ2-3, the V gene TRBV28, with D possibly matching TRBD2 (5 bases). Trimming stripped 3 bases from V and 1 base from J, with 11 bases between. CDR1 and CDR2 (germline): MDHEN, SYDVKM. This CDR3 comprises 15 residues. CDR3 residues: CASSLMGSGTDTQYF. CDR3 DNA: TGTGCCAGCAGTTTGATGGGGAGCGGCACAGATACGCAGTATTTT.

The V and J genes are TRBV5-1 and TRBJ2-3; D is uncertain. CDR3 size: 16 residues. Germline-derived CDR1 and CDR2 are SGHRS and YFSETQ. The ends were cut back, 0 bases at V and 3 bases at J, with 14 bases in the middle. The CDR3 DNA follows: TGCGCCAGCAGCTTGGCACCCCCCCGGTGGACAGATACGCAGTATTTT. It is translated as CASSLAPPRWTDTQYF.

This CDR3 reads CASSVEGGFTEAFF. CDR3 nucleotide sequence: TGTGCCAGCAGCGTAGAGGGGGGATTCACTGAAGCTTTCTTT. The chain combines TRBV9 with TRBJ1-1, with D maybe TRBD1 (6 bases). Deletions cut 0 bases from V and 4 bases from J, with 10 bases between. The CDR3 is made up of 14 amino acids. The germline V gene encodes CDR1 SGDLS and CDR2 YYNGEE.

The chain carries TRBV2 and TRBJ2-1; 7 bases are a match to TRBD2. The CDR3 totals 15 residues. Germline V gives CDR1 SNHLY, CDR2 FYNNEI. J lost 5 bases, V lost 8 bases, and 12 bases had no gene match. CDR3 sequence reads: CASVWEGPRDNEQFF. The CDR3 coding sequence is TGTGCCAGCGTCTGGGAGGGCCCCCGGGACAATGAGCAGTTCTTC.

The chain recombines TRBV7-9 with TRBJ2-7; 7 bases line up with TRBD1. Germline CDR1 is SEHNR and CDR2 is FQNEAQ (reference sequence). V shed 4 bases and J 2 bases; nucleotides not matched to a gene: 8. The length of the CDR3 is 15 residues. The CDR3 is CASSSGQALPYEQYF. The CDR3 nucleotides are TGTGCCAGCAGCTCAGGACAGGCCCTTCCCTACGAGCAGTACTTC. Drawing the rest from reference TRBV7-9 and TRBJ2-7, the complete variable domain is DTGVSQNPRHKITKRGQNVTFRCDPISEHNRLYWYRQTLGQGPEFLTYFQNEAQLEKSRLLSDRFSAERPKGSFSTLEIQRTEQGDSAMYLCASSSGQALPYEQYFGPGTRLTVT.

The chain couples TRBV5-4 to TRBJ2-7, with 9 bases that match TRBD2. CDR1 and CDR2 (germline): SGHNT, YYREEE (reference sequence). V lost 3 bases and J lost 6; bases outside the gene matches: 16. The CDR3 is 17 amino acids. The CDR3: CASSSPPQPGLAFEQYF. The CDR3 DNA follows: TGTGCCAGCAGCTCACCACCGCAACCGGGACTAGCTTTCGAGCAGTACTTC.

This clone was detected once. The V and J genes are TRBV6-4 and TRBJ1-2; 7 positions agree with TRBD1. V was clipped by 2 bases and J by 2 bases; unmatched bases: 11. Germline CDR1 and CDR2: MRHNA and SNTAGT. This CDR3 has 17 residues. The DNA of the CDR3 is TGTGCCAGCAGTGACACGAACCGGGACAGCCCAAACTATGGCTACACCTTC. Encoded protein: CASSDTNRDSPNYGYTF.

Points on this clone: Other DNA variants within this sample encode the same CDR3. The chain couples TRBV2 to TRBJ1-1; 7 bases align to TRBD1. The CDR3 is made up of 14 amino acids. Germline lookup yields CDR1 SNHLY and CDR2 FYNNEI. Germline trimming cut 5 bases from V and 0 bases from J; bases unmatched to any gene: 3. This CDR3 reads CASSRQGLNTEAFF. The CDR3, as DNA: TGTGCCAGCAGTCGACAGGGCTTGAACACTGAAGCTTTCTTT.

The genes are TRBV30 and TRBJ2-2; D is possibly TRBD2 (6 bases). Germline CDR1 is GTSNPN and CDR2 is SVGIG (reference sequence). This CDR3 comprises 14 residues. This CDR3 is CGTRRDSNTGELFF. The CDR3 DNA reads TGTGGGACGAGGCGGGACTCGAACACCGGGGAGCTGTTTTTT.

The V gene is TRBV10-3, the J gene TRBJ2-2; D remains unclear. The CDR3 sequence is 15 residues long. Germline V gene sequence: CDR1 ENHRY, CDR2 SYGVKD. The V gene lost 5 bases and the J gene lost 0 bases, with 10 bases spanning the gap. In nucleotides, the CDR3 is TGTGCCATCAGTACAAGTCGCACGAACACCGGGGAGCTGTTTTTT. Amino acids: CAISTSRTNTGELFF.

The rearrangement links TRBV28 to TRBJ1-5, with D unclear. Germline V gene lookup returns CDR1 MDHEN and CDR2 SYDVKM. V was trimmed by 1 base and J by 8 bases, leaving 9 bases between them. This CDR3 has 13 amino acids. The chain's CDR3 is CASSLFASKPQHF. CDR3 sequence (DNA): TGTGCCAGCAGTTTATTCGCCTCCAAGCCCCAGCATTTT.

The chain uses TRBV9 and TRBJ2-1; the match to TRBD2 covers 15 bases. The CDR3 loop spans 20 amino acids. CDR1 is SGDLS, CDR2 YYNGEE, per germline. Trimming removed 5 bases from V and 0 bases from J; junction bases left unmatched: 12. CDR3 residues: CASSRTGTSGRKSSYNEQFF. Here the CDR3 DNA reads TGTGCCAGCAGTCGTACCGGGACTAGCGGGAGGAAGAGCTCCTACAATGAGCAGTTCTTC.

The chain carries TRBV19 and TRBJ2-7; 8 bases are a match to TRBD1. The V gene end was trimmed by 5 bases and the J gene end by 6 bases; junction bases not matched to a gene: 12. The CDR3 is 15 residues long. The germline CDR1 and CDR2 sequences are LNHDA and SQIVND (reference sequence). The CDR3 loop is CASSPQDRGTLEQYF. The CDR3 bases are TGTGCCAGTAGTCCTCAAGACAGGGGAACTCTCGAGCAGTACTTC. Together with reference TRBV19 and TRBJ2-7, the CDR3 gives the full variable domain: DGGITQSPKYLFRKEGQNVTLSCEQNLNHDAMYWYRQDPGQGLRLIYYSQIVNDFQKGDIAEGYSVSREKKESFPLTVTSAQKNPTAFYLCASSPQDRGTLEQYFGPGTRLTVT.

V is TRBV19 and J is TRBJ2-7; D is perhaps TRBD1 (5 bases). The V end lost 3 bases, the J end lost 0 bases, and 12 bases lay between the germline ends. The CDR3 loop spans 15 amino acids. Germline V gene data show CDR1 as LNHDA and CDR2 as SQIVND (reference sequence). As DNA, the CDR3 is TGTGCCAGTAGTATTACCCAGGGAAGCTCCTACGAGCAGTACTTC. The encoded protein is CASSITQGSSYEQYF. Together with reference TRBV19 and TRBJ2-7, the CDR3 gives the full variable domain: DGGITQSPKYLFRKEGQNVTLSCEQNLNHDAMYWYRQDPGQGLRLIYYSQIVNDFQKGDIAEGYSVSREKKESFPLTVTSAQKNPTAFYLCASSITQGSSYEQYFGPGTRLTVT.

Regarding this clone: Within the sample, other DNA sequences also encode this same CDR3. The chain carries TRBV6-6 and TRBJ1-5; D gene ambiguous. This CDR3 region has 13 residues. Looked up from germline, CDR1 is MNHNY and CDR2 is SVGAGI (reference sequence). V lost 3 bases and J 0 bases, leaving 3 bases between the germline ends. CDR3 loop: CASSYNSNQPQHF. Here the CDR3 DNA reads TGTGCCAGCAGTTATAATAGCAATCAGCCCCAGCATTTT.

The genes are TRBV9 and TRBJ2-1, with 10 bases that match TRBD2. The V and J ends lost 4 bases and 4 bases, in that order; junction bases with no gene match: 11. This CDR3 is 17 amino acids long. From germline, CDR1 is SGDLS and CDR2 YYNGEE. CDR3 sequence (DNA): TGTGCCAGCAGCCCCCGGGGTAGCGGGGGGTTTTACAATGAGCAGTTCTTC. Translation gives CASSPRGSGGFYNEQFF.

The chain recombines TRBV5-1 with TRBJ2-7; 9 positions agree with TRBD1. This CDR3 has 15 amino acids. CDR1 is SGHRS, CDR2 YFSETQ, per germline. J lost 2 bases, V lost 2 bases, and 5 bases had no gene match. The CDR3: CASSFSGQGTYEQYF. The CDR3 nucleotides read TGCGCCAGCAGCTTCTCAGGACAGGGGACCTACGAGCAGTACTTC.

Concerning this clone itself: One end of the junction does not line up with germline, which may come from a read error. The chain employs TRBV5-1 and TRBJ1-2; TRBD1 matches 10 bases. Per germline, CDR1 SGHRS and CDR2 YFSETQ. This CDR3 is built from 14 residues. The CDR3 DNA reads TGCGCCAGCAGATTGGGGACAGGGGCTTATGGCTACACCTTC. Protein product: CASRLGTGAYGYTF.